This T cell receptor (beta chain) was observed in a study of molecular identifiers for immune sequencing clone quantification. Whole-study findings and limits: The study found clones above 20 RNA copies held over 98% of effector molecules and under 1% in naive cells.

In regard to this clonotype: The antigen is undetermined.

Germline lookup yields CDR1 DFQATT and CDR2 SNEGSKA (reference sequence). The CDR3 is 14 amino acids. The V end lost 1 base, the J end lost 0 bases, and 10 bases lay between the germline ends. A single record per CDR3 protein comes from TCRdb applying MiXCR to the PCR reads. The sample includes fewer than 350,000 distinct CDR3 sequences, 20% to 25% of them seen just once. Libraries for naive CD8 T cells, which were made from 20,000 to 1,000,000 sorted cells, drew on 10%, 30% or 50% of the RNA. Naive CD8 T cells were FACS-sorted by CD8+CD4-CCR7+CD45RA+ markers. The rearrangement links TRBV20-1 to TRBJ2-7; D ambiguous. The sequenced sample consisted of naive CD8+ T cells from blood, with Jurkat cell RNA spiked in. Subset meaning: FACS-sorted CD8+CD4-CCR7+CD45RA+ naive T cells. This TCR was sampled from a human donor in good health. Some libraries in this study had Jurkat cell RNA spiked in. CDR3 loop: CSARGGTASYEQYF. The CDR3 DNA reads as TGCAGTGCTAGAGGGGGAACGGCCTCCTACGAGCAGTACTTC.